Listed below are T cell receptor beta chains from one sample, sequenced in a study of cytomegalovirus exposure and HLA in healthy donors. This table comes from immunoSEQ multiplex PCR, and its TCRdb copy is limited to in-frame clones, with some not included. The sample gives 200,000 or so clones, just over 75% of which show up once; approximately 0.6% is in the top ten. Sequenced: PBMCs. These receptors came from a man aged 18 to 29 in good health and CMV-seronegative. The CDR3 runs from the conserved cysteine through the conserved F or W.

v_call | cdr3_aa
TRBV6-6 | CASRLRTDYNEQFF
TRBV6-6 | CARIVWDRTYNEQFF
TRBV5-1 | CASSFRDTDEQYF
TRBV5-4 | CASSTRDRGSYPSNGYTF
TRBV6-1 | CASSDWPGTNYGYTF
TRBV30 | CAYFSVNSYEQYF
TRBV2 | CASSDRRSSGNTIYF
TRBV5-1 | CASSLAPGLSGYTF
TRBV10-3 | CAISGTGGSYNEQFF
TRBV27 | CASIKGGFMNTEAFF
TRBV28 | CASSLTGGAGANVLTF
TRBV10-1 | CASSESYSRTGAEQYF
TRBV7-9 | CASSLALQDTQYF
TRBV5-4 | CASSLTGTDTQYF
TRBV5-4 | CASSLAGGGLVTEAFF
TRBV25-1 | CASSDLSRQGTGELFF
TRBV6-5 | CASSYSGGNSYGYTF
TRBV6-5 | CASSTPGLTWETQYF
TRBV6-5 | CASSGGQGAEKLFF
TRBV10-3 | CAISGGSGNTIYF
TRBV11-2 | CASSFRTGRSSEAFF
TRBV10-2 | CATLTENGYTF
TRBV7-6 | CASSPKTGFSNQPQHF
TRBV5-1 | CASSLTANSEGGYTF
TRBV30 | CAWSASGGGYTF
TRBV10-3 | CAITKSSGGSYEQYF
TRBV2 | CAGSPRQGGETQYF
TRBV7-2 | CASSPSGSGAKNIQYF
TRBV6-1 | CASSESDRGAYEQYF
TRBV27 | CAVKAGTGPYEQYF
TRBV14 | CASSQEVAPGELFF
TRBV28 | CASSLYRIRDTPFSNQPQHF
TRBV21-1 | CASSKPGQGSSGANVLTF
TRBV7-6 | CASSRVATNEKLFF
TRBV6-6 | CASTRQTGGGTDTQYF
TRBV5-1 | CASSSTGPVGYTF
TRBV5-4 | CASSLQGSQETQYF
TRBV30 | CAWSATGLNQPQHF
TRBV18 | CASSPLIEQFF
TRBV6-5 | CASTTQRGEQYF
TRBV6-1 | CASSGDLQGKGLFF
TRBV29-1 | CSAPSPSGDTGELFF
TRBV19 | CASSILAGGGPVGELFF
TRBV5-1 | CASSLIASGSVTGELFF
TRBV2 | CASSESRGRFYGYTF
TRBV2 | CASKGQGYGYTF
TRBV18 | CASSLGQLNTGELFF